A selection of T cell receptor beta chains follows, all from one sample in a study of OX40 agonist ivuxolimab in advanced cancers. Assay used: immunoSEQ multiplex PCR; TCRdb lists only in-frame clones, some missing. Counted here are around 18,000 clones, 55% to 80% occurring once; the ten biggest clones make up 24%. The sample was CD4+ or CD8+ T cells sorted from blood, taken in a trial of the OX40 agonist ivuxolimab. The receptors shown here come from an adult with an advanced solid tumor such as melanoma, head and neck, liver or kidney cancer. The CDR3 runs from the conserved cysteine through the conserved F or W. D genes are given only for firm matches. Only part of the rows carry a size: once, few, many, or a class if the clone is expanded.

len: 15
d_gene: .
j_gene: TRBJ1-1
abundance: .
v_gene: TRBV7-9
CDR3aa: CASSFEQEGYTEAFF
CDR3nt: TGTGCCAGCAGCTTCGAACAGGAGGGGTACACTGAAGCTTTCTTT

len: 12
d_gene: .
j_gene: TRBJ2-5
abundance: .
v_gene: TRBV11-2
CDR3aa: CASSLVGADQYF
CDR3nt: TGTGCCAGCAGCTTAGTGGGGGCAGACCAGTACTTC

len: 15
d_gene: .
j_gene: TRBJ1-2
abundance: few
v_gene: TRBV7-9
CDR3aa: CASSLGTFAGYGYTF
CDR3nt: TGTGCCAGCAGCTTAGGCACCTTTGCCGGCTATGGCTACACCTTC

len: 15
d_gene: .
j_gene: TRBJ1-5
abundance: few
v_gene: TRBV9
CDR3aa: CASSVGGGPNQPQHF
CDR3nt: TGTGCCAGCAGCGTAGGAGGGGGTCCAAATCAGCCCCAGCATTTT

len: 11
d_gene: .
j_gene: TRBJ1-1
abundance: few
v_gene: TRBV29-1
CDR3aa: CSAQARTEAFF
CDR3nt: TGCAGCGCTCAGGCTAGAACTGAAGCTTTCTTT

len: 15
d_gene: .
j_gene: TRBJ1-5
abundance: .
v_gene: TRBV5-5
CDR3aa: CASSLEEGGYQPQHF
CDR3nt: TGTGCCAGCAGCTTGGAGGAGGGAGGATATCAGCCCCAGCATTTT

len: 13
d_gene: .
j_gene: TRBJ1-6
abundance: few
v_gene: TRBV6-5
CDR3aa: CASSYGGSSPLHF
CDR3nt: TGTGCCAGCAGTTACGGAGGGTCGTCACCCCTCCACTTT

len: 14
d_gene: .
j_gene: TRBJ2-1
abundance: once
v_gene: TRBV6-5
CDR3aa: CASSYSTPYNEQFF
CDR3nt: TGTGCCAGCAGTTATTCGACACCCTACAATGAGCAGTTCTTC

len: 14
d_gene: TRBD1
j_gene: TRBJ1-1
abundance: .
v_gene: TRBV6-5
CDR3aa: CASSYGTGGTEAFF
CDR3nt: TGTGCCAGCAGTTACGGAACAGGGGGCACTGAAGCTTTCTTT

len: 13
d_gene: .
j_gene: TRBJ1-3
abundance: once
v_gene: TRBV11-2
CDR3aa: CASSLGPGNTIYF
CDR3nt: TGTGCCAGCAGCCTGGGACCGGGAAACACCATATATTTT

len: 17
d_gene: TRBD2
j_gene: TRBJ2-2
abundance: .
v_gene: TRBV2
CDR3aa: CASGTSGGLMNTGELFF
CDR3nt: TGTGCCAGCGGGACTAGCGGGGGCCTAATGAACACCGGGGAGCTGTTTTTT

len: 19
d_gene: TRBD1
j_gene: TRBJ2-7
abundance: .
v_gene: TRBV9
CDR3aa: CASTPGSGGYPPSPYEQYF
CDR3nt: TGTGCCAGCACCCCCGGGTCAGGGGGCTACCCCCCGTCCCCCTACGAGCAGTACTTC

len: 17
d_gene: TRBD1
j_gene: TRBJ1-4
abundance: .
v_gene: TRBV2
CDR3aa: CASRPGQGPAWGEKLFF
CDR3nt: TGTGCCAGCAGACCGGGACAGGGGCCCGCCTGGGGTGAAAAACTGTTTTTT

len: 15
d_gene: .
j_gene: TRBJ1-1
abundance: .
v_gene: TRBV5-4
CDR3aa: CASSYPGLLNTEAFF
CDR3nt: TGTGCCAGCAGCTATCCGGGACTTTTGAACACTGAAGCTTTCTTT

len: 14
d_gene: TRBD1
j_gene: TRBJ2-7
abundance: few
v_gene: TRBV7-9
CDR3aa: CASSSPDRGREQYF
CDR3nt: TGTGCCAGCAGCTCCCCGGACAGGGGGCGAGAGCAGTACTTC

len: 13
d_gene: TRBD1
j_gene: TRBJ2-7
abundance: .
v_gene: TRBV5-4
CDR3aa: CASSQTGGNEQYF
CDR3nt: TGTGCCAGCAGCCAAACAGGGGGCAACGAGCAGTACTTC

len: 15
d_gene: .
j_gene: TRBJ2-1
abundance: .
v_gene: TRBV5-1
CDR3aa: CASNWEAGSYNEQFF
CDR3nt: TGCGCCAGCAACTGGGAGGCAGGCTCCTACAATGAGCAGTTCTTC

len: 17
d_gene: .
j_gene: TRBJ1-5
abundance: .
v_gene: TRBV28
CDR3aa: CASRDSQTPHSNQPQHF
CDR3nt: TGTGCCAGCAGGGACAGCCAAACGCCCCATAGCAATCAGCCCCAGCATTTT

len: 15
d_gene: TRBD2
j_gene: TRBJ2-1
abundance: .
v_gene: TRBV7-3
CDR3aa: CASSLLAGGDNEQFF
CDR3nt: TGTGCCAGCAGCTTATTAGCGGGGGGCGACAATGAGCAGTTCTTC

len: 12
d_gene: .
j_gene: TRBJ1-2
abundance: .
v_gene: TRBV6-5
CDR3aa: CAAAGGNYGYTF
CDR3nt: TGTGCCGCAGCGGGGGGGAACTATGGCTACACCTTC

len: 12
d_gene: .
j_gene: TRBJ1-1
abundance: .
v_gene: TRBV19
CDR3aa: CASRVWDTEAFF
CDR3nt: TGTGCCAGTAGAGTATGGGACACTGAAGCTTTCTTT

len: 14
d_gene: TRBD1
j_gene: TRBJ2-7
abundance: .
v_gene: TRBV7-9
CDR3aa: CASTVGTDPYEQYF
CDR3nt: TGTGCCAGCACCGTCGGGACAGATCCCTACGAGCAGTACTTC

len: 14
d_gene: .
j_gene: TRBJ1-2
abundance: .
v_gene: TRBV9
CDR3aa: CASSYLGGPDGYTF
CDR3nt: TGTGCCAGCAGCTACCTAGGGGGGCCGGATGGCTACACCTTC

len: 13
d_gene: .
j_gene: TRBJ1-1
abundance: .
v_gene: TRBV7-9
CDR3aa: CASSSPMNTEAFF
CDR3nt: TGTGCCAGCAGCTCCCCGATGAACACTGAAGCTTTCTTT

len: 14
d_gene: .
j_gene: TRBJ1-2
abundance: few
v_gene: TRBV29-1
CDR3aa: CSVEGGRSNYGYTF
CDR3nt: TGCAGCGTTGAAGGGGGAAGATCTAACTATGGCTACACCTTC

len: 15
d_gene: .
j_gene: TRBJ1-1
abundance: .
v_gene: TRBV5-4
CDR3aa: CASSSGTFGSTEAFF
CDR3nt: TGTGCCAGCAGCTCCGGGACTTTCGGGAGCACTGAAGCTTTCTTT

len: 16
d_gene: .
j_gene: TRBJ1-3
abundance: .
v_gene: TRBV11-2
CDR3aa: CASSLSNWGSGNTIYF
CDR3nt: TGTGCCAGCAGCTTAAGTAACTGGGGGTCTGGAAACACCATATATTTT

len: 15
d_gene: TRBD1
j_gene: TRBJ2-7
abundance: .
v_gene: TRBV29-1
CDR3aa: CSVEGDRLSSYEQYF
CDR3nt: TGCAGCGTTGAAGGGGACAGGCTAAGCTCCTACGAGCAGTACTTC

len: 13
d_gene: TRBD1
j_gene: TRBJ2-7
abundance: many
v_gene: TRBV6-6
CDR3aa: CASTWTGHYEQYF
CDR3nt: TGTGCCAGCACTTGGACAGGCCACTACGAGCAGTACTTC

len: 15
d_gene: .
j_gene: TRBJ2-7
abundance: .
v_gene: TRBV7-9
CDR3aa: CASSPPDKDPYEQYF
CDR3nt: TGTGCCAGCAGCCCCCCTGATAAGGACCCCTACGAGCAGTACTTC

len: 12
d_gene: .
j_gene: TRBJ1-5
abundance: .
v_gene: TRBV7-3
CDR3aa: CASSLNDQPQHF
CDR3nt: TGTGCCAGCAGCTTGAACGATCAGCCCCAGCATTTT

len: 15
d_gene: TRBD1
j_gene: TRBJ2-7
abundance: .
v_gene: TRBV25-1
CDR3aa: CASSDMTGPSYEQYF
CDR3nt: TGTGCCAGCAGTGACATGACAGGGCCGTCCTACGAGCAGTACTTC

len: 15
d_gene: .
j_gene: TRBJ2-1
abundance: .
v_gene: TRBV6-4
CDR3aa: CASSESPNGWYEQFF
CDR3nt: TGTGCCAGCAGTGAGTCGCCTAATGGTTGGTATGAGCAGTTCTTC

len: 15
d_gene: TRBD2
j_gene: TRBJ2-1
abundance: .
v_gene: TRBV28
CDR3aa: CASSPSGGRGNEQFF
CDR3nt: TGTGCCAGCAGCCCGAGCGGGGGGCGAGGCAATGAGCAGTTCTTC

len: 17
d_gene: .
j_gene: TRBJ2-3
abundance: .
v_gene: TRBV11-3
CDR3aa: CASSPRRGGHSTDTQYF
CDR3nt: TGTGCCAGCAGTCCTAGGAGGGGGGGCCATAGCACAGATACGCAGTATTTT

len: 14
d_gene: TRBD1
j_gene: TRBJ1-6
abundance: .
v_gene: TRBV28
CDR3aa: CASSLQGASSPLHF
CDR3nt: TGTGCCAGCAGTTTACAGGGGGCGAGTTCACCCCTCCACTTT

len: 15
d_gene: .
j_gene: TRBJ2-1
abundance: .
v_gene: TRBV9
CDR3aa: CASSVGRSSYNEQFF
CDR3nt: TGTGCCAGCAGCGTAGGACGTAGCTCCTACAATGAGCAGTTCTTC

len: 11
d_gene: .
j_gene: TRBJ1-5
abundance: .
v_gene: TRBV10-1
CDR3aa: CASSESQPQHF
CDR3nt: TGCGCCAGCAGTGAGAGCCAGCCCCAGCATTTT

len: 17
d_gene: TRBD2
j_gene: TRBJ2-1
abundance: once
v_gene: TRBV7-3
CDR3aa: CASSLTFGSGGYNEQFF
CDR3nt: TGTGCCAGCAGCTTAACGTTTGGTAGCGGGGGTTACAATGAGCAGTTCTTC

len: 13
d_gene: .
j_gene: TRBJ2-7
abundance: few
v_gene: TRBV7-9
CDR3aa: CASSLVYSDEQYF
CDR3nt: TGTGCCAGCAGCTTAGTCTATTCGGACGAGCAGTACTTC